This entry features one TCR beta chain sequence. The antigen is undetermined. The authors amplified TCR beta CDR3 regions from RNA transcripts. Second-round multiplex PCR came after first-round RT-PCR with HTBI primers. Using its own MiXCR run on the multiplex PCR reads, TCRdb lists one record per CDR3 protein. The sample consists of roughly 350,000 distinct CDR3 sequences, about a sixth of them appearing once. The trim removed 1 base at V and 7 bases at J, leaving 7 bases unmatched. In germline, CDR1 is SGHTA, CDR2 FQGNSA. The CDR3 has 15 amino acids. Ophthalmopathy not arising within 18 months of follow-up defined hyperthyroidism as stable. Establishment of the diagnosis relied upon clinical symptoms, serum thyroxine, TRAb, thyroid ultrasound and orbital computed tomography. This specimen comes from a study of Graves' ophthalmopathy and Graves' hyperthyroidism. Study details: The study drew peripheral blood at initial diagnosis, before any treatment.

The study's findings and limits: Blood samples also showed most expanded thyroid clonotypes exceeding 0.001 frequency.

This receptor was obtained from an adult woman with stable Graves' hyperthyroidism. Sequencing used peripheral blood. V usage is TRBV7-2 and J usage is TRBJ2-7; TRBD2 agrees at 10 bases. CDR3 loop: CASSLVSSGSGEQYF. The CDR3 coding sequence is TGTGCCAGCAGCTTAGTGTCTAGCGGGAGTGGGGAGCAGTACTTC.